The source of this TCR beta chain is a study of cytomegalovirus exposure and HLA in healthy donors. Trimming cost V 3 bases and J 3 bases, with 13 bases left between them. The germline V gene encodes CDR1 SGHAT and CDR2 FQNNGV. The CDR3 is 15 amino acids. This clone was counted once. PCR was performed using 60 Vbeta and 13 Jbeta primers. The table came from immunoSEQ multiplex PCR; TCRdb's copy has only in-frame clones and leaves some out. The sample consists of 150,000 to 200,000 clones, around 75% of them appearing once. Healthy bone marrow donors supplied every sample. J is TRBJ2-3 and V is TRBV11-2; the D gene is possibly TRBD1 (6 bases). Sequences were obtained from PBMCs. The source of this sequence is a woman aged 30 to 39 in good health and CMV-seronegative. DNA for the CDR3: TGTGCCAGCAGCTTCACCGGGACATATACAGATACGCAGTATTTT. It yields the protein CASSFTGTYTDTQYF.